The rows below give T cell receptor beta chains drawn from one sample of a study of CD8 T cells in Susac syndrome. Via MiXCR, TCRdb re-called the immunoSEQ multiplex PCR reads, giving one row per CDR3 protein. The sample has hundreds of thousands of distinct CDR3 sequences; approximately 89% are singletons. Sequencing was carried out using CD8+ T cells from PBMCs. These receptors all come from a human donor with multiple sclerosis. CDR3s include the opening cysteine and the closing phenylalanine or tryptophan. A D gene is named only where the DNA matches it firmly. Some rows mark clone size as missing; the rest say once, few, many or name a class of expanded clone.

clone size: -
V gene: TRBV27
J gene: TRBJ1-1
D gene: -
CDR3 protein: CASSLSGPWNTEAFF
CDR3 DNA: TGTGCCAGCAGTTTATCGGGTCCGTGGAACACTGAAGCTTTCTTT

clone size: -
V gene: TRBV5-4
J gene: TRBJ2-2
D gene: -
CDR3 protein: CAISTTGLVTGELFF
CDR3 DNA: TGTGCCATTTCCACCACAGGTCTAGTCACCGGGGAGCTGTTTTTT

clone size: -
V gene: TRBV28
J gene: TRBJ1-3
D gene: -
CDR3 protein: CASSLGWVSGNTIYF
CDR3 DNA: TGTGCCAGCAGTTTGGGTTGGGTCTCTGGAAACACCATATATTTT

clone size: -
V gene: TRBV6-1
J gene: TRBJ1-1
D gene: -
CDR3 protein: CASSLWGRGRNTEAFF
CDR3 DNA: TGTGCCAGCAGCCTATGGGGTCGGGGACGGAACACTGAAGCTTTCTTT

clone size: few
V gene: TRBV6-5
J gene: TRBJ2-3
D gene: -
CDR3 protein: CASSYGTAATDTQYF
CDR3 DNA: TGTGCCAGCAGTTACGGGACCGCGGCGACAGATACGCAGTATTTT

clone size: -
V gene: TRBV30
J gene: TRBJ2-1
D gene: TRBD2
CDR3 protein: CAWSPVPGLARNEQFF
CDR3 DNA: TGTGCCTGGAGTCCGGTCCCGGGACTAGCGCGAAATGAGCAGTTCTTC

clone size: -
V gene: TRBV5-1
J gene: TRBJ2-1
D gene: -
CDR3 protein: CASTGTAYNEQFF
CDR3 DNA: TGCGCCAGCACCGGGACTGCCTACAATGAGCAGTTCTTC

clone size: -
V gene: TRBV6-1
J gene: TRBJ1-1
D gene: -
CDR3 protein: CASSDFSSEAFF
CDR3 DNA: TGTGCCAGCAGTGACTTCTCTTCTGAAGCTTTCTTT

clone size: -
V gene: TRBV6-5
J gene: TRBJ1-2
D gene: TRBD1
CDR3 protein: CASSLQHRTGRGGYTF
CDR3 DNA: TGTGCCAGCAGTCTACAGCATAGGACAGGGAGGGGTGGCTACACCTTC

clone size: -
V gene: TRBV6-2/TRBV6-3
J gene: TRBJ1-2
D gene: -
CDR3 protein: CASSSWTEANYGYTF
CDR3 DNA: TGTGCCAGCAGTAGCTGGACGGAAGCTAACTATGGCTACACCTTC

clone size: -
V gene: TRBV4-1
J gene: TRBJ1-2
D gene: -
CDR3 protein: CASSHPSSPADGYTF
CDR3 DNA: TGCGCCAGCAGCCATCCCTCGTCACCGGCGGATGGCTACACCTTC

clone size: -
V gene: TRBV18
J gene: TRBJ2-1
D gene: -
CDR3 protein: CASSPPSHDQFF
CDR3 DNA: TGTGCCAGCTCACCACCGAGCCATGATCAGTTCTTC

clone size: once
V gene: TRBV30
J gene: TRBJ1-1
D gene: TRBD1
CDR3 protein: CAWRDRWTGKITEAFF
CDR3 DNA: TGTGCCTGGAGGGACAGATGGACAGGGAAGATCACTGAAGCTTTCTTT

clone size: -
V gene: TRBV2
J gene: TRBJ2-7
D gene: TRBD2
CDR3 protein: CASSSEGRGYEQYF
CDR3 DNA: TGTGCCAGCAGTTCCGAAGGGAGGGGATACGAGCAGTACTTC

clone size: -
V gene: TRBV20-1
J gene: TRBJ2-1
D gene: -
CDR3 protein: CSARDLSGSNEQFF
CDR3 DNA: TGCAGTGCTAGAGACCTATCGGGGAGCAATGAGCAGTTCTTC

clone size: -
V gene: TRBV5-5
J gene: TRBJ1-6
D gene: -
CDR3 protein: CASSFGDDNSPLHF
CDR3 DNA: TGTGCCAGCAGCTTTGGAGATGATAATTCACCCCTCCACTTT

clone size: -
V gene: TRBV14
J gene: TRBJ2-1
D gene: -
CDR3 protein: CASSQVSGAANEQFF
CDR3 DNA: TGTGCCAGCAGCCAAGTTTCCGGGGCGGCCAATGAGCAGTTCTTC

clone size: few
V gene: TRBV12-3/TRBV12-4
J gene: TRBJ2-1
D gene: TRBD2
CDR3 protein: CASSPGTSGRILPEQFF
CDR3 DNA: TGTGCCAGCAGTCCCGGGACTAGCGGGAGAATCCTGCCTGAGCAGTTCTTC

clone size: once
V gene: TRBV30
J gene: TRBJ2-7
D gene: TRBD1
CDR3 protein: CAWSVGTGGIYEQYF
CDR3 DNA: TGTGCCTGGAGTGTCGGGACAGGGGGCATCTACGAGCAGTACTTC

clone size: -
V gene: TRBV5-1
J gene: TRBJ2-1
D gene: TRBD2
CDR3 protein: CASSLWTSGRNEQFF
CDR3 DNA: TGCGCCAGCAGCTTGTGGACTAGCGGGAGAAATGAGCAGTTCTTC